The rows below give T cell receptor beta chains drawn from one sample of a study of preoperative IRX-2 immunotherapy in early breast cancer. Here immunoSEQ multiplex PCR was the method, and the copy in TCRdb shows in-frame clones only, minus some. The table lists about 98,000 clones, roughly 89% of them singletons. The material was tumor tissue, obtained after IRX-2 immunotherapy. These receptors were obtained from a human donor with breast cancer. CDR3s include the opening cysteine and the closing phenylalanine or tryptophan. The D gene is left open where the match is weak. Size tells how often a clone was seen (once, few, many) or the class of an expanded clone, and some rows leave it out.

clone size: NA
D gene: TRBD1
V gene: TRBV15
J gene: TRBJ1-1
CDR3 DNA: TGTGCCACCAGCCCGAACGAGGCCAGGGGGTACACTGAAGCTTTCTTT
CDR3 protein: CATSPNEARGYTEAFF

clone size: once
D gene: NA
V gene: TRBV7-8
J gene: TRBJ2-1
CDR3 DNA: TGTGCCAGCAGCGGAAGCCTCAGGGGTGAGCAGTTCTTC
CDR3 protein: CASSGSLRGEQFF

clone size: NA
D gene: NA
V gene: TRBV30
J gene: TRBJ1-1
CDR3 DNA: TGTGCCTGGAAAAAGGGATCGGTTGAAGCTTTCTTT
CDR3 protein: CAWKKGSVEAFF

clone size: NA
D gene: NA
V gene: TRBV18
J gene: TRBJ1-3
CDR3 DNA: TGTGCCAGCTCACCCGCAGACCTCTCTGGAAACACCATATATTTT
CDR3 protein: CASSPADLSGNTIYF

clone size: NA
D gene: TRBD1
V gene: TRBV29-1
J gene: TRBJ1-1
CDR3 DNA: TGCAGCGTTGACGATGACAGGGGGCTACGCGTTTCCACTGAAGCTTTCTTT
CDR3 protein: CSVDDDRGLRVSTEAFF

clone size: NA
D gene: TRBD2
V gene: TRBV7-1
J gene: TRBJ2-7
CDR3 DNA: TGTGCCAGCAGCGCGGGACTAGCGCAGACCTACGAGCAGTACTTC
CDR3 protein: CASSAGLAQTYEQYF

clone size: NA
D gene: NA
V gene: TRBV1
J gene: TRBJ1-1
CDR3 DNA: TGCGCCAGCAGCCCTCAACAGGGGTTAGGCACTGAAGCTTTCTTT
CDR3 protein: CASSPQQGLGTEAFF

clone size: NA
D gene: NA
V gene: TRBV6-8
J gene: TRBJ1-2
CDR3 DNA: TGTGCCAGCAGTGAGGGACCTATAGGCTACACCTTC
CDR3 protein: CASSEGPIGYTF

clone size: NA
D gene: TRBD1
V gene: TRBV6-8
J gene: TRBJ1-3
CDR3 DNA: TGTGCCAGCAGGTGGGACAGGGGAGGATACACCATATATTTT
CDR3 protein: CASRWDRGGYTIYF

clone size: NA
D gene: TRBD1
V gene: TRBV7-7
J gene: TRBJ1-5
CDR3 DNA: TGTGCCAGCAGCAGGACAGGGACCCGCAATCAGCCCCAGCATTTT
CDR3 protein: CASSRTGTRNQPQHF

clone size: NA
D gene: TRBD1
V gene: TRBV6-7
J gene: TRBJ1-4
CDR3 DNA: TGTGCCAGCAGTTACCGTGGACAGGGCGGGTCAACTAATGAAAAACTGTTTTTT
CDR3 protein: CASSYRGQGGSTNEKLFF

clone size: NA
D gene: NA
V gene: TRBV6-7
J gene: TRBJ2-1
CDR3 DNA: TGTGCCAGCAGTACAGGGTATGAGCAGTTCTTC
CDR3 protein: CASSTGYEQFF

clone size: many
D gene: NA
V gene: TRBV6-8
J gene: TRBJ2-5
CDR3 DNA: TGTGCCAGCAGTTGGGATCAGGGCTGGGAGACCCAGTACTTC
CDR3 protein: CASSWDQGWETQYF

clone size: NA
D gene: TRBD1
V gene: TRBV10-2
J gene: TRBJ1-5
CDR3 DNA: TGCGCCAGCAGTGATGGCAGGGGGCTTGGACAGCCCCAGCATTTT
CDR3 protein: CASSDGRGLGQPQHF

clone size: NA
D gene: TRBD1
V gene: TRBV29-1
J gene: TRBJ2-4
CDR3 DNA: TGCAGCGTTGAACCGGGACAGGGAAACATTCAGTACTTC
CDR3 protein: CSVEPGQGNIQYF

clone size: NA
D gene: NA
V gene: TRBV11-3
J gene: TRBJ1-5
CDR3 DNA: TGTGCCAGCAGCTTACTCGCAGGGGCGAATCAGCCCCAGCATTTT
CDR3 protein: CASSLLAGANQPQHF

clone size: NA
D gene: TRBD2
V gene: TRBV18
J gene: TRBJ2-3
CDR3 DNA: TGTGCCAGCTCTACGTCGGGAGGGACCGCAGATACGCAGTATTTT
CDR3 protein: CASSTSGGTADTQYF

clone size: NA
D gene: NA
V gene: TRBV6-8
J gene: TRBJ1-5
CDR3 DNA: TGTGCCAGCAGGGTTCTGGGGTGGGGAGGAATAAGCAATCAGCCCCAGCATTTT
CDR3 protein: CASRVLGWGGISNQPQHF

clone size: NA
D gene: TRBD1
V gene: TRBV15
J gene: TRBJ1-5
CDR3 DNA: TGTGCCACCAGCAGAGGGGGCAGGGGGCTAACTGGCAATCAGCCCCAGCATTTT
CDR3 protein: CATSRGGRGLTGNQPQHF

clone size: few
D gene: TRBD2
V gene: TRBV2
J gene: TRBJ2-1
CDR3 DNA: TGTGCCAGCAGTGAGGAACTAGCGGGACAGAGTGAGCAGTTCTTC
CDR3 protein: CASSEELAGQSEQFF

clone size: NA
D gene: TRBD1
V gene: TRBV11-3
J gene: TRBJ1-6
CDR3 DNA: TGTGCCAGCAGCCCGGGACAGGGGAATTCACCCCTCCACTTT
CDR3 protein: CASSPGQGNSPLHF

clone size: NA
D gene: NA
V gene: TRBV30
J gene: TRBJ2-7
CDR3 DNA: TGTGCCTGGAGTGTAGGTTACGAGCAGTACTTC
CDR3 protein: CAWSVGYEQYF

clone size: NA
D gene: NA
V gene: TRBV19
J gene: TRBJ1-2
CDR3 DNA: TGTGCCAGTAGTACAGGGAGCGCCTATGGCTACACCTTC
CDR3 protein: CASSTGSAYGYTF

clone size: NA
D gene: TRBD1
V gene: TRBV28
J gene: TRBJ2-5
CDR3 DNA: TGTGCCAGCAGTCCAGGACAGGGGGCGGAGACCCAGTACTTC
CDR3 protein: CASSPGQGAETQYF

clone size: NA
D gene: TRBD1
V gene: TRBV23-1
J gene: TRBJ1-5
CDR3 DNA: TGCGCCAGCAGCCAAGAGATGGGACAGGGCAATCAGCCCCAGCATTTT
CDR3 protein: CASSQEMGQGNQPQHF

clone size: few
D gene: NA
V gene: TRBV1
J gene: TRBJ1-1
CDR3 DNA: TGCGCCAGCAGCCAAGATGGGAGATTCGGCACTGAAGCTTTCTTT
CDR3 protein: CASSQDGRFGTEAFF

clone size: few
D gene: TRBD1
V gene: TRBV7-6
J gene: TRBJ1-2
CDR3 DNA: TGTGCCAGCAGCTTGGCCGAAGTGGGACAGGGGGCGGGTGGCTACACCTTC
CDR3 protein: CASSLAEVGQGAGGYTF

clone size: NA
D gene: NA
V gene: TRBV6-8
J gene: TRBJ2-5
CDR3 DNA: TGTGCCAGCGGGACTTCCCTCCAAGAGACCCAGTACTTC
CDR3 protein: CASGTSLQETQYF

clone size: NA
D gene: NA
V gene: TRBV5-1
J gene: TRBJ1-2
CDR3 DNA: TGCGCCAGCAGCTTGGGTCCGGGAACGGGCTATGGCTACACCTTC
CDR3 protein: CASSLGPGTGYGYTF

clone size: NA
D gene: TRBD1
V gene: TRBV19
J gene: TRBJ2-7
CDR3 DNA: TGTGCCAGTAGTATCCCGGGACAGGTTTACGAGCAGTACTTC
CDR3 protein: CASSIPGQVYEQYF

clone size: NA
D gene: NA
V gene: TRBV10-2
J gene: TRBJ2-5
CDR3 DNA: TGCGCCAGCAGTTTACAGGGAGGGGAGACCCAGTACTTC
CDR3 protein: CASSLQGGETQYF

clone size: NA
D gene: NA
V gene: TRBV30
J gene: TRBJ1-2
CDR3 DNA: TGTGCCTGGAGTGCGGAGGTGGCTAACTATGGCTACACCTTC
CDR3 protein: CAWSAEVANYGYTF

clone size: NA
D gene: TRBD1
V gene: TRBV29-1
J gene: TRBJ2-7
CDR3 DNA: TGCAGCGTTGAAGCTGGACAGGAATACGAGCAGTACTTC
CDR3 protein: CSVEAGQEYEQYF

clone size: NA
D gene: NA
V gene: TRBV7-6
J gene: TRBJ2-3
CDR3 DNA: TGTGCCAGCAGCTTCTCGGCAGGGAGAACAGATACGCAGTATTTT
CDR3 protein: CASSFSAGRTDTQYF

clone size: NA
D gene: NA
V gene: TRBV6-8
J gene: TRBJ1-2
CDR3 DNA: TGTGCCAGCAGTTACTCGTGGGAGGACTATGGCTACACCTTC
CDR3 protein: CASSYSWEDYGYTF

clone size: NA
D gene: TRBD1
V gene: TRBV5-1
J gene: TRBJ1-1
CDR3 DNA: TGCGCCAGCAGCTTGCCAGGGGGGCCCACTGAAGCTTTCTTT
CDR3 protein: CASSLPGGPTEAFF

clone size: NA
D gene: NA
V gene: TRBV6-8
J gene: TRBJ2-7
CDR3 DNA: TGTGCCAGCAGTGAGACAGTCCCCTACGAGCAGTACTTC
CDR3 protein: CASSETVPYEQYF

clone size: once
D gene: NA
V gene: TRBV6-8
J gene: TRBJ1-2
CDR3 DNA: TGTGCCAGCAGTTACGCGGGACCTAGAAAGGGAGGCTACACCTTC
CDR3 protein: CASSYAGPRKGGYTF

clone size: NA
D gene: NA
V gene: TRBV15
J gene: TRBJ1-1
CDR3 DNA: TGTGCCACCAGCATTGGAGGGGGGGAGGCCCTGGCTTTCTTT
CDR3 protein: CATSIGGGEALAFF

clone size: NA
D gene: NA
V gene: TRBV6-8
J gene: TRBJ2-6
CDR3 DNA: TGTGCCATCAGTGGAGACTCTGGGGCCAACGTCCTGACTTTC
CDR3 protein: CAISGDSGANVLTF

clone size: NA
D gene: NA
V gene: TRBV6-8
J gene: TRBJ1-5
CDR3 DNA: TGTGCCAGCAGTTTACCGCAACTAGGGGTAGAGTTCGGCAATCAGCCCCAGCATTTT
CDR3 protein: CASSLPQLGVEFGNQPQHF

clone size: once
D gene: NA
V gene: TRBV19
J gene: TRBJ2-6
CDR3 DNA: TGTGCCAGTAGTATGGGGGGGCTCGGCTCTGGGGCCAACGTCCTGACTTTC
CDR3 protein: CASSMGGLGSGANVLTF

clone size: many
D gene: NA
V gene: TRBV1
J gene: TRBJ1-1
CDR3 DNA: TGCGCCAGCAGCCAATTCGACAGGAGAAACACTGAAGCTTTCTTT
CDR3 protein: CASSQFDRRNTEAFF

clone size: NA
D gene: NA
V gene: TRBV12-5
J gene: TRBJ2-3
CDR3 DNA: TGTGCTAGTGGTTTGGTAGTGGGCACAGATACGCAGTATTTT
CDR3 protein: CASGLVVGTDTQYF

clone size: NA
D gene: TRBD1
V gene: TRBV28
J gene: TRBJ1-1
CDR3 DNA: TGTGCCAGCAGTTTTCGGACAGGGGCGCTTTCAGCTTTCTTT
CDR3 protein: CASSFRTGALSAFF

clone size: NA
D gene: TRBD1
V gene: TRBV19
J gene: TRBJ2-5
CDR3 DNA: TGTGCCAGTAGTATAGATCGACAGGGGGGACGGACCCAGTACTTC
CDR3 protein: CASSIDRQGGRTQYF

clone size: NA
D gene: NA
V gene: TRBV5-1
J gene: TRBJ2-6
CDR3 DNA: TGCGCCAGCAGCTTGGCCGGTGGACGCTCTGGGGCCAACGTCCTGACTTTC
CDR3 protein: CASSLAGGRSGANVLTF

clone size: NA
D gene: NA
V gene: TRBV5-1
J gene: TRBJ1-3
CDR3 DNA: TGCGCCAGCAGCTTGGAAGGGTCCTCCGGAAACACCATATATTTT
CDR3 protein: CASSLEGSSGNTIYF

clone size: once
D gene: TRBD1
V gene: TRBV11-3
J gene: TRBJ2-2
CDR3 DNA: TGTGCCAGCAGCCAAGGGCAGGGGGCGGGCGGGGAGCTGTTTTTT
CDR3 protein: CASSQGQGAGGELFF

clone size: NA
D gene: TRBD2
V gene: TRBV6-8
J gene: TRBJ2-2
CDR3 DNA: TGTGCCAGCAGTTCCGTCCTAGCGGGGGGGAACGGGGAGCTGTTTTTT
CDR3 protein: CASSSVLAGGNGELFF

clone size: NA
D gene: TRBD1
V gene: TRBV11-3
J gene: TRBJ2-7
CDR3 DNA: TGTGCCAACAGCTTGTACGAGACAGGGAGATACGAGCAGTACTTC
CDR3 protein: CANSLYETGRYEQYF

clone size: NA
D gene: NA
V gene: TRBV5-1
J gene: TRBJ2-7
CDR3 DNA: TGCGCCAGCAGCTTGCTGGGGGCGCCCCACGAGCAGTACTTC
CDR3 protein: CASSLLGAPHEQYF